Below are 25 T cell receptor beta chains sequenced from a single sample in a study of OX40 agonist ivuxolimab in advanced cancers. Receptor amplification or capture employed the immunoSEQ multiplex PCR assay. TCRdb took over this immuneACCESS table, retaining in-frame rearrangements with V and J assigned. Such tables are incomplete; in checked studies, under half of the missing clones stem from an unresolved V gene, and the remainder is unexplained. Within this sample are roughly 7,000 clones, with roughly 71% of them counted one time only. More than 15% of the sample is taken by the ten largest. The specimen was CD4+ or CD8+ T cells sorted from blood, collected in a trial of the OX40 agonist ivuxolimab. Receptor source: an adult with an advanced solid tumor such as melanoma, head and neck, liver or kidney cancer.

The CDR3 DNA is TGTGCCTGGAGTGTACGGGGACACGAGCAGTACTTC. Its protein product is CAWSVRGHEQYF. V usage is TRBV30 and J usage is TRBJ2-7; D assignment may be TRBD1 or TRBD2 (5 bases each). The CDR3 covers 12 residues. The germline V gene encodes CDR1 GTSNPN and CDR2 SVGIG (reference sequence). Deletions cut 0 bases from V and 5 bases from J, with 8 bases between. The full variable domain, with the rest looked up from reference TRBV30 and TRBJ2-7, is SQTIHQWPATLVQPVGSPLSLECTVEGTSNPNLYWYRQAAGRGLQLLFYSVGIGQISSEVPQNLSASRPQDRQFILSSKKLLLSDSGFYLCAWSVRGHEQYFGPGTRLTVT.

The rearrangement uses TRBV28 and TRBJ2-7, with D perhaps matching TRBD1 (5 bases). The CDR3 loop spans 14 amino acids. From germline, CDR1 is MDHEN and CDR2 SYDVKM. The germline V and J ends were trimmed by 3 bases and 0 bases, with 9 bases remaining between them. CDR3 DNA: TGTGCCAGCAGTTTCCTTGACAGCTCCTACGAGCAGTACTTC. Protein: CASSFLDSSYEQYF.

The V and J genes are TRBV9 and TRBJ2-7; the D gene could be TRBD1 or TRBD2 (5 bases each). V lost 0 bases and J lost 6, with 13 bases in between. Germline V gene sequence: CDR1 SGDLS, CDR2 YYNGEE. The CDR3 is 14 amino acids. CDR3 amino acids: CASSVAYRGAEQYF. The DNA of the CDR3 is TGTGCCAGCAGCGTAGCGTATCGAGGGGCCGAGCAGTACTTC.

The V and J genes are TRBV28 and TRBJ2-3; D gene unclear. This CDR3 is 11 amino acids long. V was shortened by 5 bases and J by 5 bases, with 5 bases between the two germline ends. From germline, CDR1 is MDHEN and CDR2 SYDVKM. CDR3 sequence reads: CASSPQDTQYF. For the CDR3, the DNA is TGTGCCAGCAGTCCCCAAGATACGCAGTATTTT.

This clone was found a few times. The V call is TRBV28, the J call TRBJ2-1, with D perhaps matching TRBD2 (5 bases). The CDR3 is 14 residues long. Germline V gene sequence: CDR1 MDHEN, CDR2 SYDVKM. With 4 bases removed from V and 9 bases from J, the gap between germline ends came to 16 bases. This CDR3 reads CASSSDPSAGEQFF. CDR3 DNA sequence: TGTGCCAGCAGTTCGGACCCCTCGGCGGGTGAGCAGTTCTTC. Based on the CDR3 plus reference TRBV28 and TRBJ2-1, the full variable domain is DVKVTQSSRYLVKRTGEKVFLECVQDMDHENMFWYRQDPGLGLRLIYFSYDVKMKEKGDIPEGYSVSREKKERFSLILESASTNQTSMYLCASSSDPSAGEQFFGPGTRLTVL.

V gene TRBV13 combines with J gene TRBJ1-1; D gene uncertain. V lost 5 bases, J lost 1 base, and 11 bases lay in between. CDR1 is PRHDT and CDR2 is FYEKMQ in the germline V gene (reference sequence). The CDR3 contains 14 residues. This chain's CDR3 is CASSRLARNTEAFF. The CDR3 DNA reads TGTGCCAGCAGCCGACTTGCAAGGAACACTGAAGCTTTCTTT.

The rearrangement joins TRBV6-5 to TRBJ2-2; TRBD1 might be the D (5 bases). This CDR3 has 16 amino acids. CDR1 is MNHEY and CDR2 is SVGAGI in the germline V gene. The V end lost 3 bases, the J end lost 5 bases, and 16 bases lay between the germline ends. CDR3 in DNA: TGTGCCAGCAGTTATATCCAGGGTGGGTGGACCGGGGAGCTGTTTTTT. It yields the protein CASSYIQGGWTGELFF.

Judged by abundance, this clone is medium-sized. The V call is TRBV19, the J call TRBJ2-2; D perhaps matches TRBD1 (5 bases). The CDR3 has 14 residues. In germline, CDR1 is LNHDA, CDR2 SQIVND (reference sequence). Trimming took 1 base from V and 4 from J, leaving 7 bases between them. CDR3 region: CASSIAGATGELFF. The CDR3 DNA is TGTGCCAGTAGTATAGCTGGGGCCACCGGGGAGCTGTTTTTT.

V and J are TRBV11-3 and TRBJ1-1, with 8 bases matching TRBD1. CDR3 length: 13 residues. J was trimmed by 11 bases and V by 1 base; bases with no gene match: 6. Germline V gene lookup returns CDR1 SGHNT and CDR2 YENEEA. The CDR3 loop reads CASSLGDRRDAFF. CDR3 coding DNA: TGTGCCAGCAGCTTAGGGGACAGGCGTGACGCTTTCTTT.

The rearrangement uses TRBV19 and TRBJ2-1, with TRBD2 matching 8 bases. In germline, CDR1 is LNHDA, CDR2 SQIVND (reference sequence). Trimming at V came to 6 bases and at J to 1 base, leaving 5 bases not matched to a gene. The CDR3 is 15 amino acids. CDR3 in amino acids: CASSFTSGSYNEQFF. The CDR3 DNA sequence: TGTGCCAGTAGCTTTACTAGCGGATCCTACAATGAGCAGTTCTTC.

This chain links TRBV27 with TRBJ2-1; the match to TRBD2 covers 13 bases. This CDR3 is built from 18 residues. Germline CDR1 reads MNHEY; CDR2 reads SMNVEV (reference sequence). V shed 5 bases, J shed 0 bases, and the junction held 7 bases outside the gene matches. CDR3 nucleotide sequence: TGTGCCAGCAGTCCGGGGACTAGCGGGAAGAGCTCCTACAATGAGCAGTTCTTC. It is translated as CASSPGTSGKSSYNEQFF.

V usage is TRBV7-4 and J usage is TRBJ1-2; D gene unclear. CDR1 and CDR2 from the germline V gene are SGHVT and SQSDAQ. Trimming removed 6 bases at V and 3 bases at J, with 23 bases between. This CDR3 spans 17 amino acids. CDR3 DNA: TGTGCCAGCAGTGAACGACACCTTCGGAACGTCGACTATGGCTACACCTTC. It codes for CASSERHLRNVDYGYTF.

This clone was counted a few times. The gene calls are TRBV6-5 and TRBJ2-1, with 7 bases identical to TRBD2. V shed 4 bases and J 5 bases; nucleotides not matched to a gene: 8. Germline V gene lookup returns CDR1 MNHEY and CDR2 SVGAGI. There are 15 residues in the CDR3. The CDR3 sequence: CASSSLRERHNEQFF. As DNA, the CDR3 is TGTGCCAGCAGTTCTTTGCGGGAGCGCCACAATGAGCAGTTCTTC.

The rearrangement links TRBV6-5 to TRBJ2-7; no firm D call. Germline V gene lookup returns CDR1 MNHEY and CDR2 SVGAGI. This CDR3 has 13 residues. V was pared by 10 bases and J by 1 base, with 14 bases between. CDR3 DNA: TGTGCCATCCTTCTCGGAAATTCCTACGAGCAGTACTTC. Translating it yields CAILLGNSYEQYF.

The CDR3 sequence: CASSQGEGGGETQYF. The CDR3 bases are TGTGCCAGCAGCCAAGGCGAGGGAGGGGGCGAGACCCAGTACTTC. This chain connects TRBV5-4 to TRBJ2-5; possibly TRBD1 or TRBD2 for D (7 bases each). Between the trimmed V and J ends, which lost 4 bases and 5 bases, there was a span of 18 bases. Germline CDR1 reads SGHNT; CDR2 reads YYREEE (reference sequence). The CDR3 runs to 15 residues.

The rearrangement uses TRBV7-6 and TRBJ2-1; D unclear. Deletions cut 6 bases from V and 8 bases from J, with 14 bases between. This CDR3 is built from 13 residues. Germline V lookup: CDR1 SGHVS, CDR2 FNYEAQ. The CDR3 loop reads CASRSPPDYEQFF. In DNA form, the CDR3 reads TGTGCCAGCAGGTCCCCCCCGGATTATGAGCAGTTCTTC.

This chain joins TRBV27 and TRBJ2-1, with D possibly being TRBD1 (6 bases). V shed 3 bases and J shed 1 base, with 7 bases lying between them. CDR1 is MNHEY, CDR2 SMNVEV, per germline (reference sequence). The CDR3 is made up of 14 amino acids. The CDR3 nucleotides are TGTGCCAGCAGTTTTCAGGGGTCCTACAATGAGCAGTTCTTC. This translates into CASSFQGSYNEQFF.

The rearrangement uses TRBV5-1 and TRBJ2-3; 10 bases are a match to TRBD2. This CDR3 is 16 amino acids long. With 0 bases clipped from V and 5 bases from J, the junction kept 6 bases outside the gene matches. From germline, CDR1 is SGHRS and CDR2 YFSETQ. The CDR3 bases are TGCGCCAGCAGCTTGGGGCTAGCGGGAGTGGGAGATACGCAGTATTTT. Translated: CASSLGLAGVGDTQYF.

Relative to its sample, this clone is medium-sized. This chain joins TRBV7-6 and TRBJ1-5; 7 bases fit TRBD1. The junction had 3 bases not matched to a gene; V was cut back by 1 base and J by 6 bases. The CDR3 spans 14 residues. Per germline, CDR1 SGHVS and CDR2 FNYEAQ. The CDR3 spells CASSLGGGSQPQHF. CDR3 DNA sequence: TGTGCCAGCAGCTTAGGAGGGGGCAGTCAGCCCCAGCATTTT.

V and J are TRBV15 and TRBJ1-2; 11 positions match TRBD1. Trimming took 5 bases from V and 7 from J; bases not matched to a gene: 6. The germline V gene has CDR1 LNHNV and CDR2 YYDKDF (reference sequence). The CDR3 is 14 residues long. In DNA form, the CDR3 reads TGTGCCACCAGCCTGGACAGGGGGCCAGGTGGCTACACCTTC. This gives the protein CATSLDRGPGGYTF.

The table lists this clone with a few counts. The chain is built from TRBV4-3 and TRBJ1-2; TRBD1 matches 9 bases. V lost 0 bases to trimming and J lost 4 bases; unmatched junction nucleotides: 3. The germline V gene encodes CDR1 LGHNA and CDR2 YSLEER. The CDR3 has 15 residues. The CDR3 bases are TGCGCCAGCAGCCAAGATGGGACAGGGTCCTATGGCTACACCTTC. It specifies CASSQDGTGSYGYTF.

The chain has TRBV7-9 and TRBJ2-1; D remains ambiguous. The V and J ends lost 7 bases and 0 bases respectively, with 16 bases between them. The CDR3 spans 16 residues. From germline, CDR1 is SEHNR and CDR2 FQNEAQ (reference sequence). The CDR3 DNA sequence: TGTGCCAGCACCATCCCGGACGGAAGCTCCTACAATGAGCAGTTCTTC. Protein product: CASTIPDGSSYNEQFF.

By frequency in the sample, this clone is medium-sized. V usage is TRBV5-5 and J usage is TRBJ2-7; D is undetermined. CDR1 is SGHKS, CDR2 YYEKEE, per germline (reference sequence). Between the trimmed V and J ends, which lost 1 base and 5 bases, there was a span of 4 bases. This CDR3 has 11 residues. The CDR3 DNA reads TGTGCCAGCAGCTTGTACGACGAGCAGTACTTC. Amino acid sequence: CASSLYDEQYF.

This clone has just a few counts. V gene TRBV7-8 combines with J gene TRBJ2-2; 9 bases agree with TRBD2. Looked up from germline, CDR1 is SGHVS and CDR2 is FQNEAQ. The trim removed 1 base at V and 6 bases at J, leaving 3 bases unmatched. This CDR3 comprises 15 residues. CDR3 in amino acids: CASSLVSGSSGELFF. CDR3 DNA sequence: TGTGCCAGCAGCTTAGTTAGCGGGAGTTCCGGGGAGCTGTTTTTT.

This clone was seen only a few times. The chain employs TRBV28 and TRBJ2-2, with a weak D call TRBD2 (5 bases). The CDR3 covers 16 residues. With 2 bases removed from V and 3 bases from J, the gap between germline ends came to 13 bases. Germline CDR1 is MDHEN and CDR2 is SYDVKM. CDR3 loop: CASSLTATGDTGELFF. The CDR3 DNA reads TGTGCCAGCAGTTTAACCGCTACCGGGGACACCGGGGAGCTGTTTTTT. The full variable domain, in which reference TRBV28 and TRBJ2-2 provide the parts outside the CDR3, is DVKVTQSSRYLVKRTGEKVFLECVQDMDHENMFWYRQDPGLGLRLIYFSYDVKMKEKGDIPEGYSVSREKKERFSLILESASTNQTSMYLCASSLTATGDTGELFFGEGSRLTVL.